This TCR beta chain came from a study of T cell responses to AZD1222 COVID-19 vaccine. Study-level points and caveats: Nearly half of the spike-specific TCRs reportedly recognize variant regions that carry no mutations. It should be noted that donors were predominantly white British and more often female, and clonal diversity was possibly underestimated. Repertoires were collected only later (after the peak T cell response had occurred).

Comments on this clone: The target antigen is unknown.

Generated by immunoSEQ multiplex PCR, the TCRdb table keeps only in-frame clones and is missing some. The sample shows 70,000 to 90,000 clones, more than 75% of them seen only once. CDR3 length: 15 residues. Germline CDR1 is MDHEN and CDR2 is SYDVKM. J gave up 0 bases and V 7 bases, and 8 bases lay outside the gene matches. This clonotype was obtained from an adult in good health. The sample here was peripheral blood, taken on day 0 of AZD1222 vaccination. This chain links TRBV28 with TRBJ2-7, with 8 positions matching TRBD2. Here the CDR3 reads CASNPGGADSYEQYF. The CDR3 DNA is TGTGCCAGCAACCCCGGGGGGGCCGACTCCTACGAGCAGTACTTC.